This paragraph reports one TCR beta chain. Its antigen is not known. The data are from a study of T cell responses to AZD1222 COVID-19 vaccine. Study-level results: Donors skewed white British and female; clonal diversity was possibly underestimated. Reportedly, close to half of spike-specific TCRs are directed against unmutated variant regions. With two AZD1222 doses given, Spike-specific TCR breadth and depth both rose.

The CDR3 covers 15 residues. Germline V lookup: CDR1 SGDLS, CDR2 YYNGEE. V shed 4 bases and J 4 bases; nucleotides not matched to a gene: 7. Generated by immunoSEQ multiplex PCR, the TCRdb table keeps only in-frame clones and is missing some. Here the sample spans 120,000 or so clones, 80% to 90% being singletons. Investigators merged groups given second doses at roughly 4 or roughly 12 weeks. This chain joins TRBV9 and TRBJ2-2, with TRBD2 matching 7 bases. The TCR originated in an adult who received the AZD1222 COVID-19 vaccine. The material sequenced was peripheral blood, taken 28 days after the second AZD1222 dose. This chain's CDR3 is CASSPAGVITGELFF. CDR3 DNA sequence: TGTGCCAGCAGCCCGGCGGGGGTGATCACCGGGGAGCTGTTTTTT.